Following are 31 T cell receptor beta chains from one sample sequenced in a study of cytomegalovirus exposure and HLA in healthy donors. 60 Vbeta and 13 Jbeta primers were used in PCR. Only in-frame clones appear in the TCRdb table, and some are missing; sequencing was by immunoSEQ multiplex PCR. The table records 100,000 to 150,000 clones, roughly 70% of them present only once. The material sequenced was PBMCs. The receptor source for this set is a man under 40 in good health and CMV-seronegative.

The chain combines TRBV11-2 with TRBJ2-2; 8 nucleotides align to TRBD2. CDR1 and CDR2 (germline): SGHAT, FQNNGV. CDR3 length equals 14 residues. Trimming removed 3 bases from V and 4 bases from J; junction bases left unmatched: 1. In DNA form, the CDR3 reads TGTGCCAGCAGCTTGGGACTAGTCACCGGGGAGCTGTTTTTT. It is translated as CASSLGLVTGELFF.

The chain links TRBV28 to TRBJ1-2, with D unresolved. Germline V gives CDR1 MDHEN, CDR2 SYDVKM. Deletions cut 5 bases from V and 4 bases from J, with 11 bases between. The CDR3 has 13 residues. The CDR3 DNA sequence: TGTGCCAGCAGTCCCCCGCCGGGCTATGGCTACACCTTC. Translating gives CASSPPPGYGYTF.

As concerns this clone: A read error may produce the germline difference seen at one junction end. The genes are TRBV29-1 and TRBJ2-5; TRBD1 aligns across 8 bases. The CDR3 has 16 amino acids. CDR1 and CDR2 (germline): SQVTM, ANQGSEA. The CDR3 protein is CSVDGWAGGGEETQHF. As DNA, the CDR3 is TGCAGCGTTGATGGATGGGCAGGGGGCGGAGAAGAGACCCAGCACTTC.

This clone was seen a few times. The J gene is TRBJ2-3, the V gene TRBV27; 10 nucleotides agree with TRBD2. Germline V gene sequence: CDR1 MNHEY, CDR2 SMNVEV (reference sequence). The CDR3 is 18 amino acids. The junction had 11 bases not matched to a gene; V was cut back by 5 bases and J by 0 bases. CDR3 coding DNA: TGTGCCAGCAGTCCCTCCCGGACTAGCGGAGCTAGCACAGATACGCAGTATTTT. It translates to CASSPSRTSGASTDTQYF.

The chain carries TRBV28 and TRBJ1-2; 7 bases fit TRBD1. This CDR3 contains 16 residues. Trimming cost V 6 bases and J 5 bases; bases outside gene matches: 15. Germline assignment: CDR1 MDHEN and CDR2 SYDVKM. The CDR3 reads CASSSGDRVLGYGYTF. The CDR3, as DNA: TGTGCCAGCAGCTCGGGCGACAGGGTCTTAGGTTATGGCTACACCTTC.

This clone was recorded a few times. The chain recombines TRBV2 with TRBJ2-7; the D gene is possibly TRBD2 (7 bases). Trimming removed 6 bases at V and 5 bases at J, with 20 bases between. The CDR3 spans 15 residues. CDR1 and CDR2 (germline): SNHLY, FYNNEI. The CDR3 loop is CASRGGGAGFNEQYF. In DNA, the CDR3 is TGTGCCAGCAGGGGTGGGGGGGCAGGGTTTAACGAGCAGTACTTC.

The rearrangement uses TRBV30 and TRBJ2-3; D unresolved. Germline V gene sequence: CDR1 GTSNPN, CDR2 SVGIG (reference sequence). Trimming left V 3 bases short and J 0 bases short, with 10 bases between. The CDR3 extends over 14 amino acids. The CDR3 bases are TGTGCCTGGAGCCCGACTGCTAGCACAGATACGCAGTATTTT. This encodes CAWSPTASTDTQYF.

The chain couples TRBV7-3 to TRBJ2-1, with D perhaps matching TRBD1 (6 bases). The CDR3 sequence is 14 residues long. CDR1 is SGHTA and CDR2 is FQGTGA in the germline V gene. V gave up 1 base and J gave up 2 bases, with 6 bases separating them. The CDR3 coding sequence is TGTGCCAGCAGCTTAAGGGGGCCCTACAATGAGCAGTTCTTC. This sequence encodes CASSLRGPYNEQFF.

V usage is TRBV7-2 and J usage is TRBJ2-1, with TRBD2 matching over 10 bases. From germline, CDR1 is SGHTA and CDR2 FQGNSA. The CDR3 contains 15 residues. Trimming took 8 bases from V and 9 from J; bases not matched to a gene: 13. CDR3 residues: CASALQRGGWGEQFF. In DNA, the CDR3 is TGTGCCAGCGCTCTCCAGCGGGGGGGCTGGGGTGAGCAGTTCTTC.

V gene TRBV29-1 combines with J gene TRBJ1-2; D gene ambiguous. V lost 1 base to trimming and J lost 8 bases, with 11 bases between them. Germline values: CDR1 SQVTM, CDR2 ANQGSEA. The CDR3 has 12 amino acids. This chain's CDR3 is CSVEADWEGYTF. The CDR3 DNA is TGCAGCGTTGAAGCCGATTGGGAGGGCTACACCTTC.

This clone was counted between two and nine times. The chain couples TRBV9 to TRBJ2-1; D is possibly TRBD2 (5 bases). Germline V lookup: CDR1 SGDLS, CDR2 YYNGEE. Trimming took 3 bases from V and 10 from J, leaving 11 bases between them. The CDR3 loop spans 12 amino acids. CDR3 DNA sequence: TGTGCCAGCAGCGGAGGGTCGGGGGAGCAGTTCTTC. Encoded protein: CASSGGSGEQFF.

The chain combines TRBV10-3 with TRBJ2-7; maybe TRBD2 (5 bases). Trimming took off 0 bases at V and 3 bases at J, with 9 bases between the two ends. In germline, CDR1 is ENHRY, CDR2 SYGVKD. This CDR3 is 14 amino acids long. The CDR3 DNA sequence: TGTGCCATCAGTGAGTCGAGCGGATACTACGAGCAGTACTTC. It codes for CAISESSGYYEQYF.

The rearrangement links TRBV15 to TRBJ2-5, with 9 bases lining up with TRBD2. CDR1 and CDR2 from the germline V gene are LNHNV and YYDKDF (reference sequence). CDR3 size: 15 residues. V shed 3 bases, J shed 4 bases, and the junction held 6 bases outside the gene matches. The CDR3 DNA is TGTGCCACCAGCAGGGGCGGGGGGGCCCCAGAGACCCAGTACTTC. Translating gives CATSRGGGAPETQYF.

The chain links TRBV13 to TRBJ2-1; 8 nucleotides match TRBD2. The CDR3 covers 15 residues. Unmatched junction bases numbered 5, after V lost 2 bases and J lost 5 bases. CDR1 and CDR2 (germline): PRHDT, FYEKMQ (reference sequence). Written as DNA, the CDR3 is TGTGCCAGCAGCTTATACGGGGGGGGCAACAATGAGCAGTTCTTC. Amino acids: CASSLYGGGNNEQFF.

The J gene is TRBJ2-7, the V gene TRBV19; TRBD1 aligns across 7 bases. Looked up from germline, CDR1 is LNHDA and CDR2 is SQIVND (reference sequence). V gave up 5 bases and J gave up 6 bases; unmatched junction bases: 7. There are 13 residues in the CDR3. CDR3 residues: CASSFRDSLEQYF. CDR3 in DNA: TGTGCCAGTAGTTTCCGGGACAGCCTCGAGCAGTACTTC.

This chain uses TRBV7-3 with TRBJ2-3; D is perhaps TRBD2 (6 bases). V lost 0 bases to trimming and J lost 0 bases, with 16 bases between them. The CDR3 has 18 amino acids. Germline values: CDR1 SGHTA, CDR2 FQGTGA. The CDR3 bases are TGTGCCAGCAGCTTAACTAGCGGCCAACTCTCTAGCACAGATACGCAGTATTTT. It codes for CASSLTSGQLSSTDTQYF.

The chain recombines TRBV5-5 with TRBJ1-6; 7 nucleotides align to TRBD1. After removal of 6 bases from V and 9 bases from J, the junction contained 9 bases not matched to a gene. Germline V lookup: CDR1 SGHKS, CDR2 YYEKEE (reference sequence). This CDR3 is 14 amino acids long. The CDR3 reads CASTPGTVGSPLHF. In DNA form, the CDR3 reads TGTGCCAGCACACCAGGGACAGTCGGTTCACCCCTCCACTTT.

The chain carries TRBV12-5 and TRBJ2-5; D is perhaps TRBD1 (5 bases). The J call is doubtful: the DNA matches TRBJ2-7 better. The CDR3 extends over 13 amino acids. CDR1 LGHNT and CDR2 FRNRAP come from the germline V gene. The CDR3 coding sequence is TGTGCTAGTGGTTTGGGTTCAGGGAACGAGCAGTACTTC. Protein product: CASGLGSGNEQYF.

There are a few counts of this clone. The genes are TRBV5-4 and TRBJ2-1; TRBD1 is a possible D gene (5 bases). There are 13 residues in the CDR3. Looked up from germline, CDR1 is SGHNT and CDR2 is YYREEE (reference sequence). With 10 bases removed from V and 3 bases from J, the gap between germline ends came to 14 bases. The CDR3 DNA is TGTGCCGGGCGCGACAGTAACTACAATGAGCAGTTCTTC. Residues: CAGRDSNYNEQFF.

The CDR3 DNA sequence: TGTGCCAGCAGCGCGGGGCTTAATGAAAAACTGTTTTTT. Translating it yields CASSAGLNEKLFF. The chain recombines TRBV11-2 with TRBJ1-4; D might be TRBD1 (5 bases). With 5 bases removed from V and 4 bases from J, the gap between germline ends came to 8 bases. The CDR3 runs to 13 residues. Per the germline V gene, CDR1 is SGHAT and CDR2 is FQNNGV.

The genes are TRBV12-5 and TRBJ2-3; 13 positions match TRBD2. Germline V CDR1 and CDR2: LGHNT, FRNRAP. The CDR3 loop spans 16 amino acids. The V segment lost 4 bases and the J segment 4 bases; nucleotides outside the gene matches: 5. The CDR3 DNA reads TGTGCTAGTGGTTCATCCGGGACTAGCGGGGCAGATACGCAGTATTTT. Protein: CASGSSGTSGADTQYF.

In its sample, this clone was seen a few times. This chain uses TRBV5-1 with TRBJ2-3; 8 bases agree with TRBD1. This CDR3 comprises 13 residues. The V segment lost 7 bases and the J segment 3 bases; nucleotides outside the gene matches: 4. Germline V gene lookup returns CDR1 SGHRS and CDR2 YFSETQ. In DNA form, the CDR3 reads TGCGCCAGCTTTGGACAGGGAACAGATACGCAGTATTTT. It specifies CASFGQGTDTQYF.

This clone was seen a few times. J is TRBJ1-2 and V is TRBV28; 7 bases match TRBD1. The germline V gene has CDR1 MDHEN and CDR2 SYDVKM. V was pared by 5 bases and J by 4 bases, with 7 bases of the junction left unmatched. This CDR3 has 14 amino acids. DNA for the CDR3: TGTGCCAGCAGTCCAGACAGGGCAGGCTATGGCTACACCTTC. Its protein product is CASSPDRAGYGYTF.

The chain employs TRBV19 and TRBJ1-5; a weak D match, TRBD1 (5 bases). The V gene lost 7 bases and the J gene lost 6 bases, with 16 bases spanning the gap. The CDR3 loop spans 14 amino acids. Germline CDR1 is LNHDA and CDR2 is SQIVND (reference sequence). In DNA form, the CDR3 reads TGTGCCAGTAATCCGGGGGATTTTAGTCAGCCCCAGCATTTT. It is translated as CASNPGDFSQPQHF.

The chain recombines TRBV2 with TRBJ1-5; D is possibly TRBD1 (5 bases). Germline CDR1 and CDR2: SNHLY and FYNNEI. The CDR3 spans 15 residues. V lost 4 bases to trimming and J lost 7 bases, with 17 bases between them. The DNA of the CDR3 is TGTGCCAGCAGTGCTAGTCGGGGGGTCGGGCAGCCCCAGCATTTT. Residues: CASSASRGVGQPQHF.

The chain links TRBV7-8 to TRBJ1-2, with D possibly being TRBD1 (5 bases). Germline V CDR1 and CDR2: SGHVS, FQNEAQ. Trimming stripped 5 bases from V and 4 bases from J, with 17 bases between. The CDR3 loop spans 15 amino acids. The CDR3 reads CASSLQGTVSYGYTF. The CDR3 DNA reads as TGTGCCAGCAGCCTGCAGGGAACGGTCTCCTATGGCTACACCTTC.

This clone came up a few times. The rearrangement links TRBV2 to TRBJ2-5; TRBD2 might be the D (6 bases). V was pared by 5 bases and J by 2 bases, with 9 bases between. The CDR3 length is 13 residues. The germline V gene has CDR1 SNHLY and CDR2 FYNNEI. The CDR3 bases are TGTGCCAGCAGTATAGCGGAACAAGAGACCCAGTACTTC. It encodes CASSIAEQETQYF.

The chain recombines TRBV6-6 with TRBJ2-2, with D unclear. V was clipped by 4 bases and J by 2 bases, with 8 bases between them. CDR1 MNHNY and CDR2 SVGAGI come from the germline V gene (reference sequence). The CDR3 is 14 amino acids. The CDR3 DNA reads TGTGCCAGCAGTTCCATAACTAACACCGGGGAGCTGTTTTTT. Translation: CASSSITNTGELFF.

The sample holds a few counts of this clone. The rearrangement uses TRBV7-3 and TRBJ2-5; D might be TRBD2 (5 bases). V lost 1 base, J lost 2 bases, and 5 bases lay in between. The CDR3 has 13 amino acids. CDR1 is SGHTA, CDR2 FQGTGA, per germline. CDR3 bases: TGTGCCAGCAGCTTAAGAGGGCAAGAGACCCAGTACTTC. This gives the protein CASSLRGQETQYF.

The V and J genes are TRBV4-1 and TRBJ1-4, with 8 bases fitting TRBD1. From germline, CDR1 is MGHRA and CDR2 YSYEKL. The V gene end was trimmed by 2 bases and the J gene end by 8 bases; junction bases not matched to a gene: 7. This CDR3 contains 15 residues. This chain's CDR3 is CASSQPTGVGEKLFF. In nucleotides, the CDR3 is TGCGCCAGCAGCCAACCGACAGGGGTCGGGGAAAAACTGTTTTTT.

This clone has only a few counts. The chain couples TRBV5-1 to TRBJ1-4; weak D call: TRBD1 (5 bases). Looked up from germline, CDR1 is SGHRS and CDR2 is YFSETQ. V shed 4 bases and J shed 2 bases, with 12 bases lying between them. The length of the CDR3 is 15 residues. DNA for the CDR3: TGCGCCAGCAGCACGCAGGGTTCGACTAATGAAAAACTGTTTTTT. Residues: CASSTQGSTNEKLFF. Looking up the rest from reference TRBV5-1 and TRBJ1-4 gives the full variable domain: KAGVTQTPRYLIKTRGQQVTLSCSPISGHRSVSWYQQTPGQGLQFLFEYFSETQRNKGNFPGRFSGRQFSNSRSEMNVSTLELGDSALYLCASSTQGSTNEKLFFGSGTQLSVL.